This T cell receptor (beta chain) emerged from a study of T cells in localized non-small cell lung cancer. The study's findings and limits: Sequencing was restricted to one tumor region; therefore, heterogeneity remains possible. Uninvolved adjacent lung showed the highest T cell clonality, exceeding tumor. With higher T cell density in blood came longer overall survival. The study detected a median about 50 of the top 100 tumor clones in adjacent lung.

Only in-frame clones appear in the TCRdb table, and some are missing; sequencing was by immunoSEQ multiplex PCR. The sample carries about 40,000 clones, around 81% recorded once. Per the germline V gene, CDR1 is LGHNA and CDR2 is YNFKEQ. V shed 1 base and J shed 0 bases, with 6 bases lying between them. This CDR3 spans 15 amino acids. This clone showed up just once. As yet, its antigen is unknown. The chain uses TRBV4-2 and TRBJ1-4, with unresolved D. Sequencing used peripheral blood mononuclear cells, obtained before any cancer treatment. This TCR derives from a male donor aged 60 or over with stage II lung adenocarcinoma. The CDR3 DNA is TGTGCCAGCAGCCAAGGGTCCCCAACTAATGAAAAACTGTTTTTT. Translated: CASSQGSPTNEKLFF.